The rows below give T cell receptor beta chains drawn from one sample of a study of cytomegalovirus exposure and HLA in healthy donors. Data came from immunoSEQ multiplex PCR; TCRdb stores just in-frame clones and leaves some out. Among about 80,000 clones listed, around 62% were seen once. The material sequenced was PBMCs. The receptors come from a male donor in good health and CMV-seropositive. The CDR3 runs from the conserved cysteine through the conserved F or W. A D gene is named only where the DNA matches it firmly. Clone size is given for some rows only: seen once, a few or many times, or a class if the clone is expanded.

- | TRBJ1-5 | - | TRBV7-2 | CASSFSGYSNQPQHF | TGTGCCAGCAGCTTCTCGGGTTATAGCAATCAGCCCCAGCATTTT
- | TRBJ2-7 | - | TRBV7-9 | CASSLSGGYEQYF | TGTGCCAGCAGCTTATCCGGAGGCTACGAGCAGTACTTC
- | TRBJ2-5 | - | TRBV7-2 | CASSLDRVVRETQYF | TGTGCCAGCAGCTTAGATCGCGTGGTCCGAGAGACCCAGTACTTC
- | TRBJ1-2 | - | TRBV15 | CATSSPVGGNYGYTF | TGTGCCACCAGCAGTCCCGTCGGGGGTAACTATGGCTACACCTTC
- | TRBJ1-1 | TRBD1 | TRBV30 | CAWSLTGIAEAFF | TGTGCCTGGAGTTTGACAGGGATCGCTGAAGCTTTCTTT
once | TRBJ1-1 | TRBD1 | TRBV4-1 | CASSQEGQGNTEAFF | TGCGCCAGCAGCCAGGAGGGACAGGGGAACACTGAAGCTTTCTTT
- | TRBJ2-1 | - | TRBV19 | CASSIGPYNEQFF | TGTGCCAGTAGTATAGGGCCTTACAATGAGCAGTTCTTC
- | TRBJ1-1 | TRBD1 | TRBV2 | CASSGPIQGARAFF | TGTGCCAGCAGCGGACCGATCCAGGGGGCTCGGGCTTTCTTT
- | TRBJ2-5 | - | TRBV7-2 | CASSLRAQETQYF | TGTGCCAGCAGCTTACGCGCGCAAGAGACCCAGTACTTC
- | TRBJ2-1 | TRBD1 | TRBV4-3 | CASSQDRGTGPSPQFF | TGCGCCAGCAGCCAAGATCGGGGGACAGGCCCGTCTCCGCAGTTCTTC
- | TRBJ2-7 | TRBD1 | TRBV28 | CASSFAGTGNYEQYF | TGTGCCAGCAGCTTCGCCGGGACAGGGAACTACGAGCAGTACTTC
- | TRBJ1-3 | TRBD1 | TRBV9 | CASSPTGLGNTIYF | TGTGCCAGCAGCCCGACAGGGTTGGGAAACACCATATATTTT
- | TRBJ2-7 | TRBD1 | TRBV5-4 | CASSSGTASSTEQYF | TGTGCCAGCAGCTCCGGGACAGCGTCCTCTACCGAGCAGTACTTC
- | TRBJ1-6 | TRBD1 | TRBV9 | CASSVGGQNSPLHF | TGTGCCAGCAGCGTAGGGGGACAGAATTCACCCCTCCACTTT
- | TRBJ1-1 | - | TRBV7-9 | CASSLEQGWNTEAFF | TGTGCCAGCAGCTTAGAGCAGGGCTGGAACACTGAAGCTTTCTTT
- | TRBJ1-5 | - | TRBV6-1 | CAHGGGKGNQPQHF | TGTGCCCACGGGGGGGGAAAAGGGAATCAGCCCCAGCATTTT
once | TRBJ2-3 | - | TRBV10-3 | CAITVGSSTDTQYF | TGTGCCATCACCGTCGGTTCTAGCACAGATACGCAGTATTTT
few | TRBJ2-5 | - | TRBV5-1 | CASRARQRGSSGETQYF | TGCGCCAGCAGAGCGAGGCAGAGGGGGTCGAGCGGCGAGACCCAGTACTTC
- | TRBJ1-1 | TRBD1 | TRBV6-5 | CASSYRVTGGGTEAFF | TGTGCCAGCAGTTACCGGGTAACAGGGGGAGGAACTGAAGCTTTCTTT
- | TRBJ2-7 | - | TRBV11-2 | CASSWDLGSYEQYF | TGTGCCAGCAGCTGGGACTTAGGTTCCTACGAGCAGTACTTC
- | TRBJ2-7 | - | TRBV18 | CASSLGTPYEQYF | TGTGCCAGCTCTCTCGGGACACCCTACGAGCAGTACTTC
few | TRBJ2-1 | TRBD2 | TRBV7-9 | CASSQTSGLAGEQFF | TGTGCCAGCAGCCAAACGAGCGGACTAGCAGGTGAGCAGTTCTTC
- | TRBJ2-7 | - | TRBV28 | CASSNRAPYEQYF | TGTGCCAGCAGTAACAGGGCCCCTTACGAGCAGTACTTC
- | TRBJ2-7 | TRBD1 | TRBV30 | CASTPTGVPGEQYF | TGTGCCTCAACTCCTACAGGGGTCCCGGGCGAGCAGTACTTC
- | TRBJ2-3 | - | TRBV7-9 | CASSSMGRNTDTQYF | TGTGCCAGCAGCTCGATGGGGCGGAACACAGATACGCAGTATTTT
few | TRBJ2-2 | TRBD1 | TRBV5-1 | CASKEDRDRPNTGELFF | TGCGCCAGCAAGGAAGACAGGGATAGACCGAACACCGGGGAGCTGTTTTTT
- | TRBJ2-1 | TRBD2 | TRBV7-2 | CASSGELAAYNEQFF | TGTGCCAGCAGCGGGGAACTAGCGGCCTACAATGAGCAGTTCTTC
few | TRBJ2-7 | - | TRBV6-5 | CASSYSESYEQYF | TGTGCCAGCAGTTACTCCGAGTCCTACGAGCAGTACTTC
- | TRBJ2-1 | TRBD1 | TRBV9 | CASSATGERYNEQFF | TGTGCCAGCAGCGCGACAGGGGAGCGCTACAATGAGCAGTTCTTC
- | TRBJ2-7 | - | TRBV7-9 | CSSSSEGSYEQYF | TGTTCCAGCAGCTCCGAGGGATCCTACGAGCAGTACTTC
- | TRBJ2-1 | TRBD1 | TRBV7-3 | CASSRQGGEQFF | TGTGCCAGCAGCCGTCAAGGGGGCGAGCAGTTCTTC
few | TRBJ1-2 | - | TRBV6-1 | CASSVLRSPYGYTF | TGTGCCAGCAGCGTCCTGAGGAGCCCCTATGGCTACACCTTC
few | TRBJ1-2 | TRBD1 | TRBV4-2 | CASSPSGGGYGYTF | TGTGCCAGCAGCCCCTCAGGGGGCGGCTATGGCTACACCTTC
few | TRBJ2-2 | - | TRBV6-1 | CAMTGLTGELFF | TGTGCCATGACAGGCCTCACCGGGGAGCTGTTTTTT
- | TRBJ2-5 | - | TRBV7-8 | CASSQEARRETQYF | TGTGCCAGCAGCCAGGAGGCCCGACGAGAGACCCAGTACTTC
- | TRBJ2-7 | TRBD2 | TRBV7-2 | CASSLDAGGWEQYF | TGTGCCAGCAGCTTAGACGCGGGAGGTTGGGAGCAGTACTTC
- | TRBJ1-1 | - | TRBV28 | CASSLNWGRNTEAFF | TGTGCCAGCAGTTTAAATTGGGGCAGGAACACTGAAGCTTTCTTT
- | TRBJ1-2 | - | TRBV7-2 | CASSLQGSDYGYTF | TGTGCCAGCAGCTTACAGGGGAGTGACTATGGCTACACCTTC
once | TRBJ2-2 | TRBD1 | TRBV5-4 | CASSWTGNTGELFF | TGTGCCAGCAGCTGGACAGGGAACACCGGGGAGCTGTTTTTT
few | TRBJ2-2 | TRBD2 | TRBV30 | CAWSVRLAGNTGELFF | TGTGCCTGGAGTGTACGACTAGCGGGGAACACCGGGGAGCTGTTTTTT
- | TRBJ2-7 | TRBD2 | TRBV19 | CASTAAGGPLNEQYF | TGTGCCAGTACCGCGGCGGGAGGGCCTCTAAACGAGCAGTACTTC
- | TRBJ2-2 | - | TRBV4-2 | CASSQVAANTGELFF | TGTGCCAGCAGCCAAGTAGCGGCGAACACCGGGGAGCTGTTTTTT